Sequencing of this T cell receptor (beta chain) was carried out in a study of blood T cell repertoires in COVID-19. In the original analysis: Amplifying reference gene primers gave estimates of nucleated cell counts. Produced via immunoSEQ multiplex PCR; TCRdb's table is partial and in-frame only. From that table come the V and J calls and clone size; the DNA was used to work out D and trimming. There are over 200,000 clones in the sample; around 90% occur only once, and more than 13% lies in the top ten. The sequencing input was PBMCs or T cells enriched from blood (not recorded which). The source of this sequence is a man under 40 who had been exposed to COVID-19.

CDR3 sequence reads: CASSFLSDTKTYEQYF. CDR3 sequence (DNA): TGTGCCAGCAGCTTCTTAAGTGACACCAAAACCTACGAGCAGTACTTC. This chain links TRBV7-9 with TRBJ2-7; D ambiguous. Deletions cut 3 bases from V and 2 bases from J, with 17 bases between. This CDR3 is 16 amino acids long. Per germline, CDR1 SEHNR and CDR2 FQNEAQ (reference sequence).